Presented here are 11 T cell receptor beta chains from one specimen sequenced in a study of blood T cell repertoires in COVID-19. Measured with immunoSEQ multiplex PCR; TCRdb has only the in-frame clones, and not every one. Among about 90,000 clones, about 91% were seen once, and the ten largest hold over 0.45%. The sample comprised peripheral blood. These receptors were obtained from a man in his sixties with acute or convalescent COVID-19.

The chain joins TRBV2 to TRBJ2-2; unclear D gene. Germline-derived CDR1 and CDR2 are SNHLY and FYNNEI. The CDR3 spans 15 residues. Trimming took off 3 bases at V and 0 bases at J, with 8 bases between the two ends. The CDR3 DNA sequence: TGTGCCAGCAGTGATAGCAGCTCGAACACCGGGGAGCTGTTTTTT. This encodes CASSDSSSNTGELFF.

The V and J genes are TRBV27 and TRBJ2-2; 14 bases fit TRBD2. From germline, CDR1 is MNHEY and CDR2 SMNVEV (reference sequence). Losses at the gene ends were 6 bases for V and 4 bases for J; bases not matched to a gene: 13. The CDR3 consists of 19 residues. CDR3 DNA sequence: TGTGCCAGCAGCTCATCCCGACTAGCGGGAGGGAAACCCACCGGGGAGCTGTTTTTT. Translating it yields CASSSSRLAGGKPTGELFF.

The chain links TRBV5-1 to TRBJ2-1; a weak D match, TRBD1 (5 bases). The CDR3 contains 14 residues. Germline V gives CDR1 SGHRS, CDR2 YFSETQ. With 0 bases removed from V and 5 bases from J, the gap between germline ends came to 9 bases. CDR3 DNA: TGCGCCAGCAGCTTGGCCGCAGGGAACAATGAGCAGTTCTTC. This sequence encodes CASSLAAGNNEQFF.

J is TRBJ1-1 and V is TRBV18; D is uncertain. Germline CDR1 and CDR2: KGHSH and LQKENI. The CDR3 extends over 12 amino acids. Deletions cut 2 bases from V and 7 bases from J, with 8 bases between. The CDR3 sequence: CASSPSPFEAFF. The DNA of the CDR3 is TGTGCCAGCTCACCAAGCCCATTTGAAGCTTTCTTT. The complete variable domain, with remaining parts taken from reference TRBV18 and TRBJ1-1, reads NAGVMQNPRHLVRRRGQEARLRCSPMKGHSHVYWYRQLPEEGLKFMVYLQKENIIDESGMPKERFSAEFPKEGPSILRIQQVVRGDSAAYFCASSPSPFEAFFGQGTRLTVV.

This chain joins TRBV2 and TRBJ1-2; no definite D call. Germline V CDR1 and CDR2: SNHLY, FYNNEI. Trimming took off 1 base at V and 7 bases at J, with 10 bases between the two ends. The CDR3 extends over 13 amino acids. The CDR3 DNA reads as TGTGCCAGCAGTGAAGGGCCCGACTCTGGCTACACCTTC. This gives the protein CASSEGPDSGYTF.

The V and J genes are TRBV5-4 and TRBJ2-3; 7 nucleotides align to TRBD2. V shed 4 bases and J 7 bases; nucleotides not matched to a gene: 6. Germline lookup yields CDR1 SGHNT and CDR2 YYREEE (reference sequence). The CDR3 has 13 amino acids. The CDR3 DNA is TGTGCCAGCAGCCTACGACTAGCACATACGCAGTATTTT. It yields the protein CASSLRLAHTQYF.

In its sample, this clone was seen a few times. The chain employs TRBV30 and TRBJ1-1; D is perhaps TRBD1 (5 bases). Per the germline V gene, CDR1 is GTSNPN and CDR2 is SVGIG (reference sequence). V lost 3 bases and J 8 bases, leaving 16 bases between the germline ends. The CDR3 runs 13 residues. CDR3 region: CAWRTQGIIEAFF. CDR3 coding DNA: TGTGCCTGGAGGACCCAGGGAATTATAGAAGCTTTCTTT.

The chain is built from TRBV5-1 and TRBJ2-7; possibly TRBD2 for D (5 bases). The germline CDR1 and CDR2 sequences are SGHRS and YFSETQ. There are 18 residues in the CDR3. The germline V and J ends were trimmed by 4 bases and 3 bases, with 26 bases remaining between them. CDR3 sequence (DNA): TGCGCCAGCAGCCTCGATCCGGGGAAGGTCAGGACGGACTACGAGCAGTACTTC. The encoded protein is CASSLDPGKVRTDYEQYF.

The V gene is TRBV7-3, the J gene TRBJ1-1; D is unresolved. V was shortened by 3 bases and J by 3 bases, with 8 bases between the two germline ends. CDR1 and CDR2 from the germline V gene are SGHTA and FQGTGA. The CDR3 is 13 amino acids. CDR3 nucleotides: TGTGCCAGCAGCTTTAGCCTTGACACTGAAGCTTTCTTT. Its protein is CASSFSLDTEAFF.

The chain couples TRBV5-1 to TRBJ2-7, with a weak D call TRBD2 (6 bases). The CDR3 covers 16 residues. The germline V gene has CDR1 SGHRS and CDR2 YFSETQ. The V gene lost 3 bases and the J gene lost 0 bases, with 16 bases spanning the gap. The CDR3 spells CASSSTSSASSYEQYF. CDR3 coding DNA: TGCGCCAGCAGCTCAACTTCTAGCGCCAGCTCCTACGAGCAGTACTTC.

The chain is built from TRBV5-1 and TRBJ2-7; D is uncertain. Trimming left V 3 bases short and J 3 bases short, with 4 bases between. CDR3 length equals 11 residues. CDR1 and CDR2 (germline): SGHRS, YFSETQ. As DNA, the CDR3 is TGCGCCAGCAGCTCCCACTACGAGCAGTACTTC. Amino acids: CASSSHYEQYF. Full variable domain (outside the CDR3, taken from reference TRBV5-1 and TRBJ2-7): KAGVTQTPRYLIKTRGQQVTLSCSPISGHRSVSWYQQTPGQGLQFLFEYFSETQRNKGNFPGRFSGRQFSNSRSEMNVSTLELGDSALYLCASSSHYEQYFGPGTRLTVT.